The 29 T cell receptor beta chains below come from one sample, sequenced in a study of CD8+CD57+ T cells in acquired aplastic anemia (dated 2018 in TCRdb). Instrument on record: Illumina HiSeq 2000. Profiling of TCR beta VDJ combinations and CDR3 sequences used genomic DNA as the template. The raw public data were reprocessed by TCRdb itself: fastp quality trimming at Q25, MiXCR clonotype calling, in-frame beta chains only. Every distinct CDR3 protein forms one entry, paired with its most common genes and DNA. In all, the sample holds roughly 190,000 distinct CDR3 sequences, and roughly 56% of those were seen once. 15% to 20% of the sample is held by the ten biggest clonotypes. Sequencing was done on a sample of sorted CD4+, CD8+, or CD8+CD57+ T cells (not recorded which) from PBMCs. Every receptor here comes from a human donor in good health, serving as a control.

The chain recombines TRBV4-1 with TRBJ2-1; D not resolved. CDR1 and CDR2 (germline): MGHRA, YSYEKL. Trimming left V 1 base short and J 5 bases short, with 12 bases between. The CDR3 extends over 15 amino acids. The CDR3: CASSQGWASNNEQFF. The DNA of the CDR3 is TGCGCCAGCAGCCAAGGGTGGGCCTCAAACAATGAGCAGTTCTTC.

This clonotype has just a few counts. The chain is built from TRBV29-1 and TRBJ1-2; possibly TRBD1 for D (5 bases). This CDR3 contains 15 residues. Germline V CDR1 and CDR2: SQVTM, ANQGSEA. V was trimmed by 3 bases and J by 1 base, leaving 15 bases between them. CDR3 nucleotide sequence: TGCAGCGTTGATGTCCCCAGGGCCTATAACTATGGCTACACCTTC. The encoded protein is CSVDVPRAYNYGYTF.

The V gene is TRBV4-2, the J gene TRBJ1-1; D is possibly TRBD1 (6 bases). There are 15 residues in the CDR3. Trimming took 0 bases from V and 5 from J, leaving 13 bases between them. Germline lookup yields CDR1 LGHNA and CDR2 YNFKEQ. The CDR3 spells CASSQERGTKTEAFF. The DNA for the CDR3 is TGTGCCAGCAGCCAAGAGCGGGGGACAAAAACTGAAGCTTTCTTT.

This clonotype appeared many times. The chain recombines TRBV4-3 with TRBJ1-2; 7 nucleotides match TRBD1. Germline V gene data show CDR1 as LGHNA and CDR2 as YSLEER. After removal of 0 bases from V and 0 bases from J, the junction contained 4 bases not matched to a gene. This CDR3 comprises 16 residues. The CDR3 coding sequence is TGCGCCAGCAGCCAAGATCGAGACAGGGCTAACTATGGCTACACCTTC. This sequence encodes CASSQDRDRANYGYTF.

J is TRBJ1-6 and V is TRBV19; D unclear. This CDR3 is built from 12 residues. The germline V gene has CDR1 LNHDA and CDR2 SQIVND (reference sequence). The V gene lost 10 bases and the J gene lost 7 bases, with 11 bases spanning the gap. The CDR3 sequence is CATNGPNSPLHF. As DNA, the CDR3 is TGTGCCACCAATGGGCCCAATTCACCCCTCCACTTT. Full variable domain (rest looked up from reference TRBV19 and TRBJ1-6): DGGITQSPKYLFRKEGQNVTLSCEQNLNHDAMYWYRQDPGQGLRLIYYSQIVNDFQKGDIAEGYSVSREKKESFPLTVTSAQKNPTAFYLCATNGPNSPLHFGNGTRLTVT.

This clonotype was picked up many times. The chain combines TRBV4-3 with TRBJ1-5; possible D gene TRBD1, 6 bases. V was shortened by 0 bases and J by 9 bases, with 15 bases between the two germline ends. Looked up from germline, CDR1 is LGHNA and CDR2 is YSLEER. This CDR3 has 15 residues. The CDR3 coding sequence is TGCGCCAGCAGCCAAGAGGGGGCAGGCCCTGGGCCCCAGCATTTT. It is translated as CASSQEGAGPGPQHF.

V is TRBV7-6 and J is TRBJ2-2; 11 bases are shared with TRBD2. This CDR3 is 18 amino acids long. J was trimmed by 1 base and V by 0 bases; bases with no gene match: 4. Germline V gene data show CDR1 as SGHVS and CDR2 as FNYEAQ. The CDR3 region has the DNA TGTGCCAGCAGCTTAGCGCTTCTAGCGGGGGGGAACACCGGGGAGCTGTTTTTT. The encoded protein is CASSLALLAGGNTGELFF.

This clonotype was counted ten times or more. The chain has TRBV28 and TRBJ2-7, with a weak D call TRBD2 (5 bases). Trimming took 9 bases from V and 4 from J, leaving 13 bases between them. CDR1 MDHEN and CDR2 SYDVKM come from the germline V gene. There are 12 residues in the CDR3. DNA of the CDR3: TGTGCCAGTTCATTTCTAGCTTACGAGCAGTACTTC. Translating gives CASSFLAYEQYF.

V and J are TRBV24-1 and TRBJ2-2, with a possible D match to TRBD2 (5 bases). Germline-derived CDR1 and CDR2 are KGHDR and SFDVKD. The CDR3 sequence is 13 residues long. Trimming pared 9 bases from V and 3 bases from J, leaving 10 bases between. CDR3 DNA: TGTGCCACCCGCGGGTTTTACACCGGGGAGCTGTTTTTT. Translation gives CATRGFYTGELFF.

Worth noting for this clonotype: The CDR3 end shows no conserved phenylalanine or tryptophan, and so a read error is likely. The chain links TRBV29-1 to TRBJ1-4; 10 nucleotides align to TRBD1. This CDR3 has 15 amino acids. Germline V lookup: CDR1 SQVTM, CDR2 ANQGSEA. CDR3 sequence: CSVGQGDSTNEKLFS. In DNA, the CDR3 is TGCAGCGTCGGACAGGGGGATTCAACCAATGAAAAACTGTTTTCT.

DNA for the CDR3: TGTGCCAGCAACCGTGACAGGGAGACTGAAGCTTTCTTT. This gives the protein CASNRDRETEAFF. This chain joins TRBV2 and TRBJ1-1, with 7 bases that match TRBD1. With V trimmed by 7 bases and J by 5 bases, 7 bases remained unmatched. The CDR3 spans 13 residues. The V gene's germline CDR1 is SNHLY and CDR2 FYNNEI. Filled out from reference TRBV2 and TRBJ1-1, the complete variable domain reads EPEVTQTPSHQVTQMGQEVILRCVPISNHLYFYWYRQILGQKVEFLVSFYNNEISEKSEIFDDQFSVERPDGSNFTLKIRSTKLEDSAMYFCASNRDRETEAFFGQGTRLTVV.

This clonotype was observed many times. CDR3 bases: TGTGCCAGCAGTTACCGAGGTGCGGAAGACGAAGCTTTCTTT. Amino acid sequence: CASSYRGAEDEAFF. The chain links TRBV6-5 to TRBJ1-1; no clear D. Germline CDR1 is MNHEY and CDR2 is SVGAGI. This CDR3 spans 14 amino acids. The ends were cut back, 2 bases at V and 8 bases at J, with 15 bases in the middle.

The chain combines TRBV7-3 with TRBJ1-6; 8 bases align to TRBD1. The CDR3 consists of 15 residues. V dropped 6 bases and J dropped 6; count of bases not matched to a gene: 7. Germline CDR1 reads SGHTA; CDR2 reads FQGTGA. This CDR3 reads CASSEQGQVNSPLHF. In DNA form, the CDR3 reads TGTGCCAGCAGTGAACAGGGACAGGTTAATTCACCCCTCCACTTT.

J is TRBJ1-6 and V is TRBV15, with D perhaps matching TRBD1 (6 bases). V was clipped by 5 bases and J by 2 bases, with 10 bases between them. This CDR3 is built from 15 residues. Germline CDR1 reads LNHNV; CDR2 reads YYDKDF (reference sequence). The chain's CDR3 is CATSPRGTYNSPLHF. In DNA form, the CDR3 reads TGTGCCACCAGCCCAAGGGGGACCTATAATTCACCCCTCCACTTT.

This chain connects TRBV7-6 to TRBJ2-1, with 7 bases aligning to TRBD2. From germline, CDR1 is SGHVS and CDR2 FNYEAQ. The CDR3 length is 13 residues. J gave up 4 bases and V 5 bases, and 2 bases lay outside the gene matches. The CDR3: CASSAAGYNEQFF. CDR3 nucleotide sequence: TGTGCCAGCAGCGCAGCGGGGTACAATGAGCAGTTCTTC.

This clonotype has ten or more counts. The rearrangement joins TRBV7-6 to TRBJ2-5, with 9 bases fitting TRBD1. The V gene end was trimmed by 5 bases and the J gene end by 6 bases; junction bases not matched to a gene: 4. The CDR3 totals 13 residues. From germline, CDR1 is SGHVS and CDR2 FNYEAQ. CDR3 in DNA: TGTGCCAGCAGCCTAGGGACAGGGAAGACCCAGTACTTC. Residues: CASSLGTGKTQYF.

This clonotype has a count of ten or more. The chain joins TRBV20-1 to TRBJ1-4; D is unresolved. The germline V and J ends were trimmed by 0 bases and 4 bases, with 9 bases remaining between them. This CDR3 is built from 14 residues. Germline V CDR1 and CDR2: DFQATT, SNEGSKA (reference sequence). The CDR3: CSARDAGYNEKLFF. The CDR3 bases are TGCAGTGCTAGAGATGCCGGATATAATGAAAAACTGTTTTTT.

The chain combines TRBV7-8 with TRBJ1-3, with TRBD1 matching 8 bases. Per the germline V gene, CDR1 is SGHVS and CDR2 is FQNEAQ. The V and J ends lost 5 bases and 2 bases, in that order; junction bases with no gene match: 17. CDR3 length equals 19 residues. In nucleotides, the CDR3 is TGTGCCAGCAGCCCTACTCGGCTCCAGACAGGGGAAGCTGGAAACACCATATATTTT. This encodes CASSPTRLQTGEAGNTIYF.

J is TRBJ2-5 and V is TRBV24-1; D perhaps matches TRBD1 (5 bases). Trimming removed 4 bases at V and 0 bases at J, with 11 bases between. The CDR3 extends over 15 amino acids. Germline V lookup: CDR1 KGHDR, CDR2 SFDVKD. The CDR3 here is CATSDSTAYQETQYF. CDR3 nucleotide sequence: TGTGCCACCAGTGACTCGACAGCCTACCAAGAGACCCAGTACTTC.

This clonotype was recorded a few times. The chain combines TRBV10-3 with TRBJ2-3, with TRBD2 matching 7 bases. There are 15 residues in the CDR3. The V and J ends lost 6 bases and 0 bases, in that order; junction bases with no gene match: 6. CDR1 and CDR2 (germline): ENHRY, SYGVKD. The CDR3 spells CAIRPAGTSTDTQYF. The CDR3 DNA reads TGTGCCATCAGGCCAGCGGGGACGAGCACAGATACGCAGTATTTT.

V and J are TRBV6-5 and TRBJ2-7, with D unresolved. From germline, CDR1 is MNHEY and CDR2 SVGAGI. V lost 0 bases and J lost 2, with 11 bases in between. This CDR3 contains 15 residues. The CDR3 region has the DNA TGTGCCAGCAGTTACTCCTCGGAACGTACCTACGAGCAGTACTTC. Translated: CASSYSSERTYEQYF.

The chain joins TRBV7-3 to TRBJ1-2, with D maybe TRBD1 (6 bases). This CDR3 spans 16 amino acids. From germline, CDR1 is SGHTA and CDR2 FQGTGA. The V gene lost 5 bases and the J gene lost 8 bases, with 24 bases spanning the gap. The CDR3 DNA reads TGTGCCAGCAGCCAAGTTGCGGGGTCGGGGGCGGACGGCTACACCTTC. Translation gives CASSQVAGSGADGYTF.

The table lists this clonotype with many counts. This chain connects TRBV30 to TRBJ1-6, with 7 nucleotides matching TRBD1. Germline lookup yields CDR1 GTSNPN and CDR2 SVGIG (reference sequence). The CDR3 is 13 residues long. V lost 4 bases to trimming and J lost 6 bases; unmatched junction nucleotides: 3. CDR3 amino acids: CAWTRDSNSPLHF. CDR3 DNA sequence: TGTGCCTGGACTCGGGACAGTAATTCACCCCTCCACTTT.

The chain links TRBV12-3 or TRBV12-4 to TRBJ2-1; 12 positions match TRBD2. V dropped 10 bases and J dropped 5; count of bases not matched to a gene: 3. CDR3 size: 13 residues. The CDR3 reads CATLAGGHNEQFF. CDR3 nucleotides: TGTGCCACACTAGCGGGGGGCCACAATGAGCAGTTCTTC.

This clonotype was detected ten times or more. The chain recombines TRBV11-3 with TRBJ2-7; D may be TRBD2 (5 bases). The germline V and J ends were trimmed by 0 bases and 3 bases, with 15 bases remaining between them. Per the germline V gene, CDR1 is SGHNT and CDR2 is YENEEA. The CDR3 spans 16 residues. The CDR3 nucleotides read TGTGCCAGCAGCTTAGAATGTAGGCGGGCGCACTACGAGCAGTACTTC. Translated: CASSLECRRAHYEQYF.

This clonotype was counted many times. The gene calls are TRBV5-4 and TRBJ1-1, with 8 bases aligning to TRBD1. The germline gives CDR1 SGHNT, CDR2 YYREEE (reference sequence). The CDR3 is 16 residues long. V shed 3 bases, J shed 0 bases, and the junction held 7 bases outside the gene matches. CDR3 coding DNA: TGTGCCAGCAGCTCGGGACAGGTACTCATGAACACTGAAGCTTTCTTT. Encoded protein: CASSSGQVLMNTEAFF.

The count of this clonotype is one. The rearrangement links TRBV15 to TRBJ1-5, with no clear D. Germline assignment: CDR1 LNHNV and CDR2 YYDKDF (reference sequence). This CDR3 contains 13 residues. The germline V and J ends were trimmed by 0 bases and 10 bases, with 10 bases remaining between them. The DNA of the CDR3 is TGTGCCACCAGCAGAGATTTCGGTTTCCCCCAGCATTTT. Translation: CATSRDFGFPQHF.

Points on this clonotype: One base away lies a much larger clone, so this may be a sequencing read error. The chain uses TRBV10-3 and TRBJ1-2, with a tentative D call TRBD1 (5 bases). CDR1 ENHRY and CDR2 SYGVKD come from the germline V gene. The ends were cut back, 10 bases at V and 8 bases at J, with 17 bases in the middle. The CDR3 contains 12 residues. In DNA form, the CDR3 reads TGTGCCACCACGGGCAGGGTTAGGGGCTACACCTTC. Encoded protein: CATTGRVRGYTF.

This clonotype was seen at least ten times. The genes are TRBV6-1 and TRBJ1-1; possibly TRBD1 for D (5 bases). Germline V gives CDR1 MNHNS, CDR2 SASEGT. V shed 7 bases and J shed 5 bases, with 11 bases lying between them. The CDR3 consists of 12 residues. This CDR3 is CASTGGVTEAFF. The CDR3 DNA reads TGTGCCAGCACCGGGGGGGTTACTGAAGCTTTCTTT.